Below, one T cell receptor beta chain is given with its context. Which antigen it targets is not known. Base-call qualities are not available, and no considerably larger clone is one nucleotide away. Sequences LNHNV (CDR1) and YYDKDF (CDR2) are obtained from the germline V gene (reference sequence). The junction shows trimming of 6 bases on V and 4 bases on J, and the gene matches do not reach 9 bases of it. The CDR3 covers 15 residues, taking in both the cysteine and the phenylalanine. Of all the DNA, just the CDR3 is kept, 45 bases in frame from base 1. The record originates from a study of early T cells in non-severe SARS-CoV-2 infection (dated by TCRdb to the early 2020s). For context, the study as a whole: Because TCR sequencing relied on bulk RNA taken from unsorted whole blood, pairing of alpha and beta chains was not possible. What the work shows at the level of the full study, not this receptor alone: VDJdb matching was skewed toward anti-spike CD8 responses and likely underestimated virus-specific expansions by missing private and CD4 specificities.

Library generation was performed with 5' RACE. This sample was sequenced with a NextSeq 500. In the TCR library protocol, unique molecular identifiers were attached to individual cDNA molecules to correct for PCR bias and sequencing error. Both TCR alpha and beta chains were sequenced, and tight co-correlation was observed between alpha and beta sequence abundances in each sample. Turning to the authors' computational methods: Decombinator V4 was used to perform V gene, J gene and CDR3 annotation of TCR sequences. Expanded TCRs were defined as changing significantly between any two time points under a Poisson model with p below 0.0001. TCR abundances were normalised to the total number of TCRs sequenced per sample and expressed as counts per million. TRAV1-2 paired with TRAJ12, TRAJ20 or TRAJ33 defined MAIT TCRs, while TRAV10 paired with TRAJ18 defined iNKT TCRs. VDJdb, accessed 1 November 2021, was searched for CMV, EBV and SARS-CoV-2 annotated TCRs, excluding TCRs annotated for multiple antigens. The public reads were reprocessed in TCRdb via fastp at Q25 and MiXCR, keeping in-frame beta chains. Rows with one shared CDR3 protein collapse into an entry with the most common genes and DNA. These V and J calls originate from TCRdb's pipeline instead of the authors' own analysis. The table for this sample lists approximately 110,000 distinct CDR3 sequences; 15% of them were counted only once. The ten most abundant clones make up 20% to 25% of the sample.

Set within a cohort of healthcare workers in London, UK, this nested case-control study involved weekly PCR testing of nasopharyngeal swabs along with blood sampling. Healthcare workers were enrolled in the week of the UK lockdown, from 23 to 31 March 2020, and were followed every week for up to roughly 15 weeks. The sequence joins TRBV15 to TRBJ1-5; 7 central bases correspond to TRBD1. The sequenced material came from whole blood. The source of this sequence is an adult who was a healthcare worker with PCR-confirmed SARS-CoV-2 infection or an uninfected control (not recorded which). For the CDR3, the sequence is CATRMGTAENQPQHF. The nucleotides are TGTGCCACCAGGATGGGGACAGCTGAAAATCAGCCCCAGCATTTT. The CDR3 plus the reference TRBV15 and TRBJ1-5 genes for the other parts give the full variable domain: DAMVIQNPRYQVTQFGKPVTLSCSQTLNHNVMYWYQQKSSQAPKLLFHYYDKDFNNEADTPDNFQSRRPNTSFCFLDIRSPGLGDTAMYLCATRMGTAENQPQHFGDGTRLSIL.